These T cell receptor beta chains were read from a single sample in a study of shared clonotypes between healthy human individuals. Some clones are missing from TCRdb's copy, which holds only in-frame ones; the method was immunoSEQ multiplex PCR. The table records 1,400,000 or so clones, approximately 98.5% of them present only once. Source material: naive CD4+ T cells sorted from blood. The source is a man in his thirties or forties in good health. The CDR3 runs from the conserved cysteine through the conserved F or W. Each record gives: J gene, D gene, clone size, V gene, CDR3 DNA, CDR3 protein. The D gene is left open where the match is weak. Where a row states a size, it is once, few, many or the class of an expanded clone; other rows omit it.

TRBJ1-2 NA NA TRBV9 TGTGCCAGCAGCGTCGGGCCCAGGGAGGCCACTAACTATGGCTACACCTTC CASSVGPREATNYGYTF
TRBJ2-1 NA NA TRBV7-6 TGTGCCAGCAGCTTAGGTGTCGGGGCAGGGTCGAACAATGAGCAGTTCTTC CASSLGVGAGSNNEQFF
TRBJ2-1 TRBD2 once TRBV19 TGTGCCAGTAGTATACTAGCGGGAGGGCCTGGCAATGAGCAGTTCTTC CASSILAGGPGNEQFF
TRBJ2-3 NA NA TRBV27 TGTGCCAGCAGTAGAACGAAGTTGCCCGCCTTGGGTGCAGATACGCAGTATTTT CASSRTKLPALGADTQYF
TRBJ2-5 NA NA TRBV25-1 TGTGCCAGCAGTGCCCTTCATGTTTCCCCTCAGTACTTC CASSALHVSPQYF
TRBJ2-7 NA NA TRBV11-2 TGTGCCAGCAGCCCTATCCAATCACTCCTCGCCTACGAGCAGTACTTC CASSPIQSLLAYEQYF
TRBJ2-5 NA NA TRBV27 TGTGCCAGCAGTTTATTGGCGGGAGAGACCCAGTACTTC CASSLLAGETQYF
TRBJ2-7 NA NA TRBV28 TGTGCCAGCAGATTAGCCTCGCTCCGCTCCTACGAGCAGTACTTC CASRLASLRSYEQYF
TRBJ2-7 TRBD1 NA TRBV7-7 TGTGCCAGCAGCTTGAGGGGGCTCTCTATGCCCTGGTACGAGCAGTACTTC CASSLRGLSMPWYEQYF
TRBJ2-4 TRBD1 NA TRBV4-3 TGCGCCAGCAGCCACAAGACAGGGGGAAGCATTCAGTACTTC CASSHKTGGSIQYF
TRBJ1-1 NA NA TRBV29-1 TGCAGCGTTGATTGGGGGGTTACTGAAGCTTTCTTT CSVDWGVTEAFF
TRBJ2-1 TRBD1 NA TRBV6-5 TGTGCCAGCAGTAGACAGGGGGTGGCCTACAATGAGCAGTTCTTC CASSRQGVAYNEQFF
TRBJ1-3 NA once TRBV5-6 TGTGCCAGCAGCAGGCTACAGATTTCTGGAAACACCATATATTTT CASSRLQISGNTIYF
TRBJ2-1 TRBD2 NA TRBV10-3 TGTGCCATCAGTGGGACTAGCGGGAGATTGGATGAGCAGTTCTTC CAISGTSGRLDEQFF
TRBJ2-5 NA NA TRBV5-1 TGCGCCAGCTGGTCCAGCATCCAAGAGACCCAGTACTTC CASWSSIQETQYF
TRBJ2-7 NA once TRBV7-2 TGTGCCAGCAGCTTAGCGTTGGGGGAGCGTTACTTC CASSLALGERYF
TRBJ1-5 NA NA TRBV18 TGTGCCAGCTCACCGTCGGGGGGTCGCAATCAGCCCCAGCATTTT CASSPSGGRNQPQHF
TRBJ1-1 NA NA TRBV28 TGTGCCAGCAGTTTAGGACGGAACACTGAAGCTTTCTTT CASSLGRNTEAFF
TRBJ1-5 NA NA TRBV18 TGTGCCAGCTCACCACCTGGGTACGGCAATAATCAGCCCCAGCATTTT CASSPPGYGNNQPQHF
TRBJ2-3 TRBD1 NA TRBV10-3 TGTGCCATCAGTGAGGGGGCAGGGGGTGATACGCAGTATTTT CAISEGAGGDTQYF
TRBJ2-5 NA NA TRBV2 TGTGCCAGCAGTGTCGCGGGGGCTGGATTCCAAGAGACCCAGTACTTC CASSVAGAGFQETQYF
TRBJ2-3 TRBD2 NA TRBV4-1 TGCGCCAGCAGCAGGACTAGCGGGAGTCCCCCAGATACGCAGTATTTT CASSRTSGSPPDTQYF
TRBJ1-1 NA NA TRBV19 TGTGCCAGTAGAGGACAGCAATATGAAGCTTTCTTT CASRGQQYEAFF
TRBJ2-2 TRBD1 NA TRBV10-3 TGTGCCGCGAGGACAGGGGGTTTCACCGGGGAGCTGTTTTTT CAARTGGFTGELFF
TRBJ2-7 TRBD2 NA TRBV6-1 TGTGCCAGCAGAGGTCCGGGACTAGCGGTTTACGAGCAGTACTTC CASRGPGLAVYEQYF
TRBJ2-1 NA NA TRBV4-1 TGCGCCAGCAGCCAAGTAGCGTCTACCTCCTACAATGAGCAGTTCTTC CASSQVASTSYNEQFF
TRBJ1-4 NA NA TRBV5-4 TGTGCCAGCAGCTTACAGCCGTTTAACGAAAAACTGTTTTTT CASSLQPFNEKLFF